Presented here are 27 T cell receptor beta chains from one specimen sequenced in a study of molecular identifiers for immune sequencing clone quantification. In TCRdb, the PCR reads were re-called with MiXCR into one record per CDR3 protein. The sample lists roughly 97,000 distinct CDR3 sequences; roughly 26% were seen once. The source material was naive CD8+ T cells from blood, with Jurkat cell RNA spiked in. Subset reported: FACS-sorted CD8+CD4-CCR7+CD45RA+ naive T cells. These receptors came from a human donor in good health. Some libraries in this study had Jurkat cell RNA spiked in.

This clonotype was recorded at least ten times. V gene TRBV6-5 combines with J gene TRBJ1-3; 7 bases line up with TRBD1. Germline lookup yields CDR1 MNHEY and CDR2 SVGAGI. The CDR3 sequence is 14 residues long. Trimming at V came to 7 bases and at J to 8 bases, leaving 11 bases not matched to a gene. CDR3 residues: CASKPDRVYDTIYF. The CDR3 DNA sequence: TGTGCCAGCAAACCTGACAGGGTATACGACACCATATATTTT.

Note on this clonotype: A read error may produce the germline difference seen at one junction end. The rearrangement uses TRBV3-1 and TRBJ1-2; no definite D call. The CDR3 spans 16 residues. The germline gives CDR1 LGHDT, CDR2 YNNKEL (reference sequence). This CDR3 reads CASGQDWVEQTYGYTF. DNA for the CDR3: TGTGCCAGCGGCCAAGATTGGGTCGAGCAGACCTATGGCTACACCTTC.

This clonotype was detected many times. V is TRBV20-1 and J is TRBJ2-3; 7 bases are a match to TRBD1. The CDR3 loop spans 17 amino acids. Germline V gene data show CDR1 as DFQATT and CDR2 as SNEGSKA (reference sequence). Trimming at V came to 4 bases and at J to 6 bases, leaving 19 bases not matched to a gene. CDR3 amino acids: CSATRGQRDSASDTQYF. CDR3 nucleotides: TGCAGTGCTACTAGAGGACAACGGGACAGCGCATCGGATACGCAGTATTTT.

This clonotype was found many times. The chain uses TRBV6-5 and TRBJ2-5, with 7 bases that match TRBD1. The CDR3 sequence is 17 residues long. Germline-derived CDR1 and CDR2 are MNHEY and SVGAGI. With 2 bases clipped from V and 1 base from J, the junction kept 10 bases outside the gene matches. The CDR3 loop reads CASSYEKSGGVQETQYF. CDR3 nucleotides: TGTGCCAGCAGTTACGAAAAGTCAGGGGGTGTCCAAGAGACCCAGTACTTC.

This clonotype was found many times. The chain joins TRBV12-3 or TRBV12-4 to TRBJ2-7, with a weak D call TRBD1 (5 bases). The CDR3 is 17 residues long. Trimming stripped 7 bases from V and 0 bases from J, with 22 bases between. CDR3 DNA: TGTGCCAGCACCAACCTATTCCCTGGGGCCCTCTCCTACGAGCAGTACTTC. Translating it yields CASTNLFPGALSYEQYF.

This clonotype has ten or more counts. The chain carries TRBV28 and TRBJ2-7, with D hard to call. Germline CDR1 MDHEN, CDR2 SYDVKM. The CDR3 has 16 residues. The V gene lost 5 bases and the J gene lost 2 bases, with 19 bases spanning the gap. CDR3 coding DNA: TGTGCCAGCAGTGACCGTTCCCCGAGGCTCCCCTACGAGCAGTACTTC. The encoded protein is CASSDRSPRLPYEQYF.

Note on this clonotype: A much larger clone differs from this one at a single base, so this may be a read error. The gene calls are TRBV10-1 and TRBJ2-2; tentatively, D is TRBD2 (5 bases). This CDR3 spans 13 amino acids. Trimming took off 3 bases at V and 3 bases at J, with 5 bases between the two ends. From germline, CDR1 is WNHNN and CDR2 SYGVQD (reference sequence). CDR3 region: CASSELDTGELFF. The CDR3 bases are TGCGCCAGCAGTGAACTAGACACCGGGGAGCTGTTTTTT.

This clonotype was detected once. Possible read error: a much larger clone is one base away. CDR3 region: CARSLERLTGEQYF. The CDR3 DNA reads as TGTGCCAGAAGCTTGGAAAGGCTGACGGGGGAGCAGTACTTC. V usage is TRBV5-3 and J usage is TRBJ2-7; D is perhaps TRBD2 (5 bases). TRBV5-3 is identified as an open reading frame with a role that is uncertain. V lost 0 bases and J lost 7, with 14 bases in between. This CDR3 spans 14 amino acids.

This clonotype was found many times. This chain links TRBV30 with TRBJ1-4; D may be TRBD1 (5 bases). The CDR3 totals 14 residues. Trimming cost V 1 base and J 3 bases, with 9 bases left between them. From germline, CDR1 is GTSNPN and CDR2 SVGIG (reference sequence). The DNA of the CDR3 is TGTGCCTGGAGTGACTGGGGGGCTAATGAAAAACTGTTTTTT. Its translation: CAWSDWGANEKLFF.

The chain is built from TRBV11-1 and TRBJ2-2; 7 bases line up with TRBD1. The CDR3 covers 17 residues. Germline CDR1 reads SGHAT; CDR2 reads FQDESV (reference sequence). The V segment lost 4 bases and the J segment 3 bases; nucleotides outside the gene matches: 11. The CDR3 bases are TGTGCCAGCAGCTCGGCTAGTACGGGACAGTACACCGGGGAGCTGTTTTTT. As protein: CASSSASTGQYTGELFF.

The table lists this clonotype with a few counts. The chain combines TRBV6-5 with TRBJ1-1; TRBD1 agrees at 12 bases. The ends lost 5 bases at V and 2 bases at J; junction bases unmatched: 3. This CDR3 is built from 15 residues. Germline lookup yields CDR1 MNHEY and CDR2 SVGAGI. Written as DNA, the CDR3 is TGTGCCAGCAGTCTCGGGACAGGGGGCAACACTGAAGCTTTCTTT. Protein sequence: CASSLGTGGNTEAFF.

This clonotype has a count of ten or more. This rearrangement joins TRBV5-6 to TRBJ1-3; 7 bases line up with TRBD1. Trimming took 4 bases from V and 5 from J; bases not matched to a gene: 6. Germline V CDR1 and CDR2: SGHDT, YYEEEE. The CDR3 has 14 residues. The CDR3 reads CASSDRDSRNTIYF. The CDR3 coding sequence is TGTGCCAGCAGCGATAGGGACAGCAGAAACACCATATATTTT. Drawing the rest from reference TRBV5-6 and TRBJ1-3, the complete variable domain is DAGVTQSPTHLIKTRGQQVTLRCSPKSGHDTVSWYQQALGQGPQFIFQYYEEEERQRGNFPDRFSGHQFPNYSSELNVNALLLGDSALYLCASSDRDSRNTIYFGEGSWLTVV.

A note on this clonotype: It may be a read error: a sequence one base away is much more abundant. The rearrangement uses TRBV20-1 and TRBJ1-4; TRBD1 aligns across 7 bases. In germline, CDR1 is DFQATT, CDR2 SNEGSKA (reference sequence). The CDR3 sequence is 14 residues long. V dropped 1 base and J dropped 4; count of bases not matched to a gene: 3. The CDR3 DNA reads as TGCAGTGCTAGAGGACAGGGCCTTAATGAAAAACTGTTTTTT. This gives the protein CSARGQGLNEKLFF.

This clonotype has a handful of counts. The CDR3: CASSYRTGNQPQHF. CDR3 DNA sequence: TGTGCCAGCAGTTATCGCACAGGCAATCAGCCCCAGCATTTT. The chain employs TRBV6-2 or TRBV6-3 and TRBJ1-5, with D uncertain. Germline V lookup: CDR1 MNHEY, CDR2 SVGEGT. The CDR3 is made up of 14 amino acids. V lost 3 bases to trimming and J lost 2 bases, with 8 bases between them.

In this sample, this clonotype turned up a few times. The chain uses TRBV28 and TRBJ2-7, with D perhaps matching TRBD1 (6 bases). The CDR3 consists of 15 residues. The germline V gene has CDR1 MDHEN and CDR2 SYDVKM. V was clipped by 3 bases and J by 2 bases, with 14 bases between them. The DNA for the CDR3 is TGTGCCAGCAGTTTCGGGCAGGGGCAAACCTACGAGCAGTACTTC. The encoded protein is CASSFGQGQTYEQYF.

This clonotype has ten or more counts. The CDR3 bases are TGTGCCAGCAGTTCCCTCCGGTGGGAGACCCAGTACTTC. It translates to CASSSLRWETQYF. The chain recombines TRBV12-3 or TRBV12-4 with TRBJ2-5; unclear D gene. The V end lost 4 bases, the J end lost 5 bases, and 11 bases lay between the germline ends. This CDR3 contains 13 residues.

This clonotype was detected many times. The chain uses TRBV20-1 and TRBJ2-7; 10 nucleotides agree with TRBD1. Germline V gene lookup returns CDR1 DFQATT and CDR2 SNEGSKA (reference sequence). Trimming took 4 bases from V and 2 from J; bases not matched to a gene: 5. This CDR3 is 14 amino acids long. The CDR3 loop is CSAKGQGSAYEQYF. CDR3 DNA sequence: TGCAGTGCTAAGGGACAGGGGAGCGCCTACGAGCAGTACTTC.

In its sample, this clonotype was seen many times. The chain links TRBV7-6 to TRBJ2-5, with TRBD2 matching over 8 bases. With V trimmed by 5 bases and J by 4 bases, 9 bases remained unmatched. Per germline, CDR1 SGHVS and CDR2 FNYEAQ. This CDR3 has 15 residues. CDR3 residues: CASSAAAGGSETQYF. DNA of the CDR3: TGTGCCAGCAGCGCCGCCGCGGGAGGTTCAGAGACCCAGTACTTC.

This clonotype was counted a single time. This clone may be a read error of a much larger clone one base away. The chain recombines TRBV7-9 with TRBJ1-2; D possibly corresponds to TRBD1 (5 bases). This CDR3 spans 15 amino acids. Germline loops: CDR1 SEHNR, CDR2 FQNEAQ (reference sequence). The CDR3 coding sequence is TGTGCCAGCAGCTTAGCGCTCGACAGCTCCTATTGCTACACCTTC. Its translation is CASSLALDSSYCYTF.

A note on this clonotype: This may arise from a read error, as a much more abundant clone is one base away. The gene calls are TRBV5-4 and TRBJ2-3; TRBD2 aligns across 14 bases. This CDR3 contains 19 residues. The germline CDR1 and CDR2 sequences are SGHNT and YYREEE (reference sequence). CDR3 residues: CASSLVGTSGGRETGTQYF. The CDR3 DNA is TGTGCCAGCAGCTTGGTCGGGACTAGCGGGGGCCGGGAGACAGGTACGCAGTATTTT.

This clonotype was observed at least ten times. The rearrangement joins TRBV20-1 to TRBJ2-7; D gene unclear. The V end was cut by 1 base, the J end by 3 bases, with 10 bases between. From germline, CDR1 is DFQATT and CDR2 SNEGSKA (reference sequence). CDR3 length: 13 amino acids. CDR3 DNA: TGCAGTGCTAGAGTACGGAGAGGCTACGAGCAGTACTTC. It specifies CSARVRRGYEQYF.

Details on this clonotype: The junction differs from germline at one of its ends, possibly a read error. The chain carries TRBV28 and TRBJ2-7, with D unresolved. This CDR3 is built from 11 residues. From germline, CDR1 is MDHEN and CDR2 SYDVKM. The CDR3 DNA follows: TGTGCCATCAGTACCTCCTACGAGCAGTATTTC. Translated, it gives CAISTSYEQYF.

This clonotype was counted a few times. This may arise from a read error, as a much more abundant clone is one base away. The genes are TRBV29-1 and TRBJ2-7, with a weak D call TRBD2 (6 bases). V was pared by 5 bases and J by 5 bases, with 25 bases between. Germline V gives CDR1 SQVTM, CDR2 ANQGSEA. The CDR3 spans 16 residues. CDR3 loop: CSVPNPVVDSGHEQYF. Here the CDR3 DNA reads TGCAGCGTTCCAAATCCCGTCGTAGACAGCGGGCACGAGCAGTACTTC.

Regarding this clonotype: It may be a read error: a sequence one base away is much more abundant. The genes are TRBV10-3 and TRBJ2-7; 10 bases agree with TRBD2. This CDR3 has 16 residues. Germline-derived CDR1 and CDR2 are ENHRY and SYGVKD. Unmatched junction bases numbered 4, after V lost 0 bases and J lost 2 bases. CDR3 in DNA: TGTGCCATCAGTGAGTCGCTAGCGGGGGCCCCCTACGAGCAGTACTTC. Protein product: CAISESLAGAPYEQYF.

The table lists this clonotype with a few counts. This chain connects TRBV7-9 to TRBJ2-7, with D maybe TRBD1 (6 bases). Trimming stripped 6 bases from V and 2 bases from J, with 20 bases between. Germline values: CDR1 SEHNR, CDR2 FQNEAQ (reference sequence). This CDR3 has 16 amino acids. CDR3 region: CASSTNTGMRPYEQYF. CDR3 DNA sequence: TGTGCCAGCAGTACTAATACAGGGATGAGGCCCTACGAGCAGTACTTC.

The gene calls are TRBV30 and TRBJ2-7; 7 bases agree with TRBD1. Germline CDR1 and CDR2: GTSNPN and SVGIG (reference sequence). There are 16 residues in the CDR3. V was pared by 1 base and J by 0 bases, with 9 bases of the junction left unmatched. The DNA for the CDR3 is TGTGCCTGGAGTGAGCCCACAGGGGATAACTCCTACGAGCAGTACTTC. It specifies CAWSEPTGDNSYEQYF.

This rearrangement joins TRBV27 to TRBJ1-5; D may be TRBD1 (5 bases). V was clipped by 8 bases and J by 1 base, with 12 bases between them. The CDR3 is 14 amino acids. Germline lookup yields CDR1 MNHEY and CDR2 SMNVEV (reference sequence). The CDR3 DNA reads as TGTGCCAGCGGAAACGGGGGGAGCAATCAGCCCCAGCATTTT. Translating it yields CASGNGGSNQPQHF.